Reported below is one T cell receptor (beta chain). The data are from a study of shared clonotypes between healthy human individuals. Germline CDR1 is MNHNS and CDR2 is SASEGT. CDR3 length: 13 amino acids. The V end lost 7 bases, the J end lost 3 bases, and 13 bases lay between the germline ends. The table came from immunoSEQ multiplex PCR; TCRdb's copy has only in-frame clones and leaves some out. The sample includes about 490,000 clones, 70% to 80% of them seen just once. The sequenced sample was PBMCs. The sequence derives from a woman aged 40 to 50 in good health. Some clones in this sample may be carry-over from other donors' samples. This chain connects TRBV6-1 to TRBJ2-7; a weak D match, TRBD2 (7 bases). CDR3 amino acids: CASNGLGGYEQYF. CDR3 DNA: TGTGCCAGCAACGGACTAGGGGGCTACGAGCAGTACTTC.